This T cell receptor beta chain was retrieved from a study of CD4 T cells in relation to SARS-CoV-2 and coronaviruses. Study background: Patient ages ranged from about 20 to 72, median 38.

Comment on this clone: The antigen remains undetermined.

The CDR3 runs to 16 residues. Per germline, CDR1 MNHEY and CDR2 SMNVEV (reference sequence). The ends were cut back, 3 bases at V and 5 bases at J, with 19 bases in the middle. This table comes from immunoSEQ multiplex PCR, and its TCRdb copy is limited to in-frame clones, with some not included. The repertoire holds tens of thousands of clones, with roughly 88% as singletons. Findings and caveats of the study: Memory recall responses, not primary responses primed in culture, are what the assay detects.

The TCR was taken from an adult with COVID-19. The chain employs TRBV27 and TRBJ2-5; D gene unclear. The sample comprised memory CD4+ T cells from PBMCs. The CDR3 sequence is CASSFSGGFLGETQYF. The DNA for the CDR3 is TGTGCCAGCAGTTTCTCGGGCGGCTTTCTCGGGGAGACCCAGTACTTC.